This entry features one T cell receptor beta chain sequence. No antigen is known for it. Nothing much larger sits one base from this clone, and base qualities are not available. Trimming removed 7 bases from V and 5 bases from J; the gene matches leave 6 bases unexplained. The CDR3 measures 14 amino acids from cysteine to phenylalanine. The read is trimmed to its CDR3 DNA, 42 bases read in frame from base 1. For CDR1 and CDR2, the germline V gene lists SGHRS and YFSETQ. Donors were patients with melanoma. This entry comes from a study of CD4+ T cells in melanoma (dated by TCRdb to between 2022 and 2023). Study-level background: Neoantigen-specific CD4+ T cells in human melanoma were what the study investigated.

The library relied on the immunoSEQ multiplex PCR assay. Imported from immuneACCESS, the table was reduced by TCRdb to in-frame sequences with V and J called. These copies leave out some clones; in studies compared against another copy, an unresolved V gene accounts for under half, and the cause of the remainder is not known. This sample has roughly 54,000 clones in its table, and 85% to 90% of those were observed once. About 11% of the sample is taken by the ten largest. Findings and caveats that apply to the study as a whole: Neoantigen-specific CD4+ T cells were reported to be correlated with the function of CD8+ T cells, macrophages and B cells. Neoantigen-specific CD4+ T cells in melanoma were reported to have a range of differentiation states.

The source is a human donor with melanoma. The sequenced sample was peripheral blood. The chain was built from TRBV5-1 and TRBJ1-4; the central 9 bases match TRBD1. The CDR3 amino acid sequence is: CASCRTGVNEKLFF. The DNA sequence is TGCGCCAGCTGTCGGACAGGGGTGAATGAAAAACTGTTTTTT.